Listed here are 2 T cell receptor beta chains from one sample, sequenced in a study of blood T cell repertoires in COVID-19 (dated by TCRdb to about 2020). Library method: the immunoSEQ multiplex PCR assay. The clones in this table, taken by TCRdb from immuneACCESS, are in-frame only. Not every clone is retained; where verified, under half of the shortfall comes from an unresolved V gene, and the cause of the rest is unknown. The sample profile shows about 240,000 clones; approximately 85% of them were found once. The ten largest clonotypes hold around 12% of the sample. The sequencing input was peripheral blood. The source is a woman aged 60-75 years with active or convalescent COVID-19.

The chain carries TRBV30 and TRBJ1-2; 7 bases are a match to TRBD1. V lost 3 bases to trimming and J lost 1 base; unmatched junction nucleotides: 2. Looked up from germline, CDR1 is GTSNPN and CDR2 is SVGIG (reference sequence). This CDR3 has 13 residues. The CDR3 nucleotides read TGTGCCTGGAGCCGACAGGGTAACTATGGCTACACCTTC. This gives the protein CAWSRQGNYGYTF.

V and J are TRBV10-3 and TRBJ1-1; 8 bases are a match to TRBD1. The CDR3 spans 15 residues. Germline V gene lookup returns CDR1 ENHRY and CDR2 SYGVKD. The V and J ends lost 3 bases and 4 bases, in that order; junction bases with no gene match: 7. The CDR3 loop is CAISDGSTGGTEAFF. In DNA, the CDR3 is TGTGCCATCAGTGACGGATCTACAGGGGGCACTGAAGCTTTCTTT.